Listed below are T cell receptor beta chains from one sample, sequenced in a study of preoperative IRX-2 immunotherapy in early breast cancer. Produced via immunoSEQ multiplex PCR; TCRdb's table is partial and in-frame only. The table records 25,000 to 30,000 clones, 82% of them present only once. The sample was taken from a patient treated with IRX-2 immunotherapy. These receptors came from a human donor with breast cancer. Each CDR3 is given with its conserved first and last residue. Each record gives: V gene, J gene, D gene, clone size, CDR3 protein, CDR3 DNA. The D gene is left open where the match is weak. A clone size is listed for some rows: how often the clone was seen (once, few, many), or a class if it is expanded.

TRBV6-8,TRBJ2-7,TRBD2,.,CASSDGRRYEQYF,TGTGCCAGCAGCGACGGGAGGAGGTACGAGCAGTACTTC
TRBV12-5,TRBJ1-1,.,.,CASGLIGQLNTEAFF,TGTGCTAGTGGTCTGATAGGACAGTTGAACACTGAAGCTTTCTTT
TRBV7-2,TRBJ2-2,.,.,CASTTSGDGELFF,TGTGCCAGCACCACTTCGGGGGACGGGGAGCTGTTTTTT
TRBV28,TRBJ2-7,.,.,CASRVHGTYEQYF,TGTGCCAGCCGCGTCCATGGAACCTACGAGCAGTACTTC
TRBV14,TRBJ1-2,.,once,CASSLNTGLRYGYTF,TGTGCCAGCAGCCTTAACACCGGCCTTCGCTATGGCTACACCTTC
TRBV7-4,TRBJ2-7,.,once,CASTMGDLPVQYF,TGTGCCAGCACCATGGGGGATCTGCCCGTGCAGTACTTC
TRBV15,TRBJ1-4,.,.,CATSRDGDTYEKLFF,TGTGCCACCAGCAGAGATGGGGACACCTATGAAAAACTGTTTTTT
TRBV28,TRBJ2-3,.,.,CASSLLGLTDTQYF,TGTGCCAGCAGTTTATTGGGGCTCACAGATACGCAGTATTTT
TRBV29-1,TRBJ1-3,.,.,CSVKGSSGNTIYF,TGCAGCGTGAAAGGTAGCTCTGGAAACACCATATATTTT
TRBV11-3,TRBJ1-1,TRBD1,.,CASRTGGLNTEAFF,TGTGCCAGCAGGACAGGGGGGCTGAACACTGAAGCTTTCTTT
TRBV6-8,TRBJ2-5,.,.,CASIKGLGSGETQYF,TGTGCCAGCATCAAGGGGCTAGGAAGTGGGGAGACCCAGTACTTC
TRBV30,TRBJ2-3,.,once,CAWSGTLRIDTQYF,TGTGCCTGGAGTGGGACACTCCGGATCGATACGCAGTATTTT
TRBV19,TRBJ1-1,.,.,CASSIVAGETEAFF,TGTGCCAGTAGTATAGTAGCAGGGGAAACTGAAGCTTTCTTT
TRBV6-8,TRBJ2-5,.,once,CASSLVPPETQYF,TGTGCCAGCAGTTTGGTCCCACCGGAGACCCAGTACTTC
TRBV7-1,TRBJ2-7,TRBD1,.,CASSLPGTDLYEQYF,TGTGCCAGCAGCCTTCCCGGGACAGACCTGTACGAGCAGTACTTC
TRBV11-3,TRBJ1-6,.,few,CASSLPLWPGDSPLHF,TGTGCCAGCAGCTTACCTCTCTGGCCAGGCGATTCACCCCTCCACTTT
TRBV19,TRBJ1-6,.,.,CASAGQGNSPLHF,TGTGCCAGCGCGGGGCAGGGCAATTCACCCCTCCACTTT
TRBV14,TRBJ1-2,TRBD1,few,CASSQSQGIYGYTF,TGTGCCAGCAGCCAGTCACAGGGGATTTATGGCTACACCTTC
TRBV11-3,TRBJ2-1,TRBD1,.,CASSPPTTGGAYNEQFF,TGTGCCAGCAGCCCGCCGACCACAGGGGGCGCTTACAATGAGCAGTTCTTC
TRBV7-1,TRBJ2-1,.,.,CASSWGTPNEQFF,TGTGCCAGCAGCTGGGGGACCCCCAATGAGCAGTTCTTC
TRBV11-3,TRBJ2-2,.,.,CASTPWETRNTGELFF,TGTGCCAGCACCCCATGGGAGACGAGGAACACCGGGGAGCTGTTTTTT
TRBV5-1,TRBJ1-6,TRBD1,.,CASSTNTGGRSPLHF,TGCGCCAGCAGCACAAATACAGGGGGCCGTTCACCCCTCCACTTT
TRBV19,TRBJ2-5,.,.,CASSIRRQETQYF,TGTGCCAGTAGTATAAGGCGCCAAGAGACCCAGTACTTC
TRBV7-1,TRBJ1-4,.,.,CASSLFPEGEKLFF,TGTGCCAGCAGCTTATTTCCTGAGGGTGAAAAACTGTTTTTT
TRBV11-3,TRBJ2-5,TRBD1,.,CASSLETGWGETQYF,TGTGCCAGCAGCTTGGAGACAGGGTGGGGAGAGACCCAGTACTTC
TRBV19,TRBJ1-3,.,once,CASTPQRSGNTIYF,TGTGCCAGTACGCCCCAACGCTCTGGAAACACCATATATTTT
TRBV7-1,TRBJ2-2,.,.,CASSLEMSTGELFF,TGTGCCAGCAGCTTAGAAATGTCCACCGGGGAGCTGTTTTTT
TRBV5-1,TRBJ1-2,.,.,CASSLGVGSGGDDGYTF,TGCGCCAGCAGCTTGGGCGTTGGTAGCGGGGGGGACGATGGCTACACCTTC
TRBV28,TRBJ2-5,.,.,CASGRQNQETQYF,TGTGCCAGCGGTCGACAGAACCAAGAGACCCAGTACTTC
TRBV6-8,TRBJ1-2,.,.,CASRDRIYGYTF,TGTGCCAGCAGGGATAGAATCTATGGCTACACCTTC
TRBV4-1,TRBJ2-3,.,.,CASSQDRRGADTQYF,TGCGCCAGCAGCCAAGATAGGAGAGGGGCAGATACGCAGTATTTT
TRBV6-8,TRBJ2-3,.,.,CASTHRLFTDTQYF,TGTGCCAGCACCCACAGGCTATTCACAGATACGCAGTATTTT
TRBV12-2,TRBJ1-6,.,once,CASRQGDFVSPLHF,TGTGCCAGTAGACAGGGGGATTTTGTATCACCCCTCCACTTT
TRBV7-1,TRBJ2-7,.,.,CASSFVLSYEQYF,TGTGCCAGCAGCTTTGTGCTATCCTACGAGCAGTACTTC
TRBV6-8,TRBJ2-3,.,.,CASTRGPNTDTQYF,TGTGCCAGCACCCGGGGACCAAACACAGATACGCAGTATTTT
TRBV6-8,TRBJ1-5,.,once,CASSVGLRVNQPQHF,TGTGCCAGCAGTGTGGGACTGCGGGTCAATCAGCCCCAGCATTTT
TRBV19,TRBJ2-1,TRBD2,.,CASKASGSGEQFF,TGTGCCAGTAAGGCTAGCGGGAGCGGTGAGCAGTTCTTC
TRBV5-1,TRBJ1-1,TRBD1,.,CASSLVGTGGTEAFF,TGCGCCAGCAGCTTGGTGGGGACAGGGGGGACTGAAGCTTTCTTT
TRBV11-3,TRBJ2-5,TRBD2,.,CASSLGTGGGETQYF,TGTGCCAGCAGCTTAGGTACGGGAGGTGGTGAGACCCAGTACTTC
TRBV5-1,TRBJ1-1,.,.,CASSSYGIDNMNTEAFF,TGCGCCAGCAGCTCATACGGCATTGACAACATGAACACTGAAGCTTTCTTT